This T cell receptor (beta chain) emerged from a study of CD8+ T cells in alopecia areata. Notes on the study in general: On tofacitinib, scalp clonality and expanded CD8+ clones among top 100 fell significantly.

Treatment of the sample: oral pan-JAK inhibitor, 5-10 mg twice daily. On this clone itself: Its antigen remains unidentified.

The CDR3 spans 10 residues. V was pared by 10 bases and J by 5 bases, with 8 bases between. Germline V gene sequence: CDR1 MGHDK, CDR2 SYGVNS. Isolated RNA was reverse transcribed into cDNA used as the sequencing template. Clones were sequenced by immunoSEQ multiplex PCR, and TCRdb holds only the in-frame ones, with some missing. The data hold some 99,000 clones, with 50% to 75% observed a single time. The gene calls are TRBV25-1 and TRBJ2-5; D is uncertain. Sequencing was performed on CD8+ T cells sorted from blood, taken at week 4, from a patient treated with tofacitinib. This clonotype originated in a human donor with alopecia areata. The CDR3 DNA reads TGTGCCACCCAAGAGGAGACCCAGTACTTC. This sequence encodes CATQEETQYF.